These 3 T cell receptor beta chains share one sample of origin, sequenced in a study of T cell clonality in common variable immunodeficiency. Study results and caveats: In common variable immunodeficiency, TCR beta chains reportedly carried fewer deletions and N-nucleotide insertions.

The data were produced by immunoSEQ multiplex PCR, yet TCRdb's version contains in-frame clones alone and is incomplete. The sample was found to contain approximately 30,000 clones, and every one recurs. Their antigen targets remain unknown. The specimen sequenced was peripheral blood mononuclear cells. The receptors shown here come from a human donor with common variable immunodeficiency.

In its sample, this clone was seen a few times. Read sequence stops 3 residues before the CDR3 end, and the germline J gene provides the missing end. This chain connects TRBV7-2 to TRBJ2-7, with 9 positions matching TRBD1. The germline CDR1 and CDR2 sequences are SGHTA and FQGNSA. CDR3 size: 14 residues. J gave up 2 bases and V 2 bases, and 1 base lay outside the gene matches. The CDR3 loop is CASSLTGGAYEQYF. The covered CDR3 bases are TGTGCCAGCAGCTTAACAGGGGGCGCCTACGAG.

Points on this clone: The read comes to an end 3 residues before the CDR3 does, leaving the germline J gene to fill in the end. The genes are TRBV6-2 or TRBV6-3 and TRBJ2-7, with TRBD1 as a possible D gene (6 bases). The CDR3 spans 15 residues. V was pared by 2 bases and J by 2 bases, with 13 bases between. CDR1 and CDR2 (germline): MNHEY, SVGEGT. The part of the CDR3 DNA that was read is TGTGCCAGCAGTTACAGCCTGGACAGACCCTACGAG. This gives the protein CASSYSLDRPYE. The complete CDR3 protein is CASSYSLDRPYEQYF.

This clone was observed a few times. The missing CDR3 end, 3 residues past where the read stops, is filled in from the germline J gene. This chain joins TRBV19 and TRBJ2-2; TRBD1 matches 7 bases. The junction had 4 bases not matched to a gene; V was cut back by 4 bases and J by 5 bases. This CDR3 spans 14 amino acids. The V gene's germline CDR1 is LNHDA and CDR2 SQIVND (reference sequence). CDR3 protein: CASSRDSGTGELFF. CDR3 DNA, as far as it was read: TGTGCCAGTAGTAGGGACAGTGGGACCGGGGAG.